This entry is about one T cell receptor beta chain. Its antigen is currently unknown. The data are from a study of cytomegalovirus exposure and HLA in healthy donors. Notes on the study in general: In a later analysis, V- and J-gene trimming of beta chains associated with a DCLRE1C missense variant, replicated independently. In a later analysis, several top co-occurrence clusters appeared linked to parvovirus B19, influenza, CMV and Epstein-Barr virus.

PCR involved 60 Vbeta and 13 Jbeta primers. The repertoire was sequenced with immunoSEQ multiplex PCR; TCRdb's copy has only in-frame clones and lacks some. Of 99,000 or so clones listed, over 75% are singletons. Germline V gives CDR1 SGHRS, CDR2 YFSETQ. With 5 bases removed from V and 2 bases from J, the gap between germline ends came to 14 bases. This CDR3 is 14 amino acids long. Sample: PBMCs. This chain links TRBV5-1 with TRBJ2-7; weak D call: TRBD2 (6 bases). The clonotype was recovered from a woman aged 40 to 49 in good health and CMV-seropositive. CDR3 protein: CASRRLEGPYEQYF. In DNA, the CDR3 is TGCGCCAGCAGAAGACTAGAAGGGCCCTACGAGCAGTACTTC.